This TCR beta chain is from a study of blood T cells in healthy people across ages. CDR3 size: 12 residues. Per germline, CDR1 DFQATT and CDR2 SNEGSKA (reference sequence). V shed 5 bases and J 8 bases; nucleotides not matched to a gene: 8. PCR was performed a second time for about 6 to 11 cycles using a sample-barcoded 5' primer and a J-beta primer mix. TCRdb used MiXCR to reprocess the 5' RACE reads, holding one entry per CDR3 protein. The sample has over 1,500,000 distinct CDR3 sequences; about 49% are singletons. This clonotype was observed a handful of times. Its antigen is still unknown. Notes on the study in general: Unsorted PBMCs prevented conclusive naive versus antigen-experienced comparison. The recorded TCR beta diversity per million T cells decreased in a roughly linear manner with age.

The sequence was obtained from a woman aged 40 to 55 in good health. Material: blood. V and J are TRBV20-1 and TRBJ1-2, with 7 positions matching TRBD1. The CDR3 sequence is CSASQTGRGYTF. For the CDR3, the DNA is TGCAGTGCTTCACAGACAGGGCGCGGCTACACCTTC.